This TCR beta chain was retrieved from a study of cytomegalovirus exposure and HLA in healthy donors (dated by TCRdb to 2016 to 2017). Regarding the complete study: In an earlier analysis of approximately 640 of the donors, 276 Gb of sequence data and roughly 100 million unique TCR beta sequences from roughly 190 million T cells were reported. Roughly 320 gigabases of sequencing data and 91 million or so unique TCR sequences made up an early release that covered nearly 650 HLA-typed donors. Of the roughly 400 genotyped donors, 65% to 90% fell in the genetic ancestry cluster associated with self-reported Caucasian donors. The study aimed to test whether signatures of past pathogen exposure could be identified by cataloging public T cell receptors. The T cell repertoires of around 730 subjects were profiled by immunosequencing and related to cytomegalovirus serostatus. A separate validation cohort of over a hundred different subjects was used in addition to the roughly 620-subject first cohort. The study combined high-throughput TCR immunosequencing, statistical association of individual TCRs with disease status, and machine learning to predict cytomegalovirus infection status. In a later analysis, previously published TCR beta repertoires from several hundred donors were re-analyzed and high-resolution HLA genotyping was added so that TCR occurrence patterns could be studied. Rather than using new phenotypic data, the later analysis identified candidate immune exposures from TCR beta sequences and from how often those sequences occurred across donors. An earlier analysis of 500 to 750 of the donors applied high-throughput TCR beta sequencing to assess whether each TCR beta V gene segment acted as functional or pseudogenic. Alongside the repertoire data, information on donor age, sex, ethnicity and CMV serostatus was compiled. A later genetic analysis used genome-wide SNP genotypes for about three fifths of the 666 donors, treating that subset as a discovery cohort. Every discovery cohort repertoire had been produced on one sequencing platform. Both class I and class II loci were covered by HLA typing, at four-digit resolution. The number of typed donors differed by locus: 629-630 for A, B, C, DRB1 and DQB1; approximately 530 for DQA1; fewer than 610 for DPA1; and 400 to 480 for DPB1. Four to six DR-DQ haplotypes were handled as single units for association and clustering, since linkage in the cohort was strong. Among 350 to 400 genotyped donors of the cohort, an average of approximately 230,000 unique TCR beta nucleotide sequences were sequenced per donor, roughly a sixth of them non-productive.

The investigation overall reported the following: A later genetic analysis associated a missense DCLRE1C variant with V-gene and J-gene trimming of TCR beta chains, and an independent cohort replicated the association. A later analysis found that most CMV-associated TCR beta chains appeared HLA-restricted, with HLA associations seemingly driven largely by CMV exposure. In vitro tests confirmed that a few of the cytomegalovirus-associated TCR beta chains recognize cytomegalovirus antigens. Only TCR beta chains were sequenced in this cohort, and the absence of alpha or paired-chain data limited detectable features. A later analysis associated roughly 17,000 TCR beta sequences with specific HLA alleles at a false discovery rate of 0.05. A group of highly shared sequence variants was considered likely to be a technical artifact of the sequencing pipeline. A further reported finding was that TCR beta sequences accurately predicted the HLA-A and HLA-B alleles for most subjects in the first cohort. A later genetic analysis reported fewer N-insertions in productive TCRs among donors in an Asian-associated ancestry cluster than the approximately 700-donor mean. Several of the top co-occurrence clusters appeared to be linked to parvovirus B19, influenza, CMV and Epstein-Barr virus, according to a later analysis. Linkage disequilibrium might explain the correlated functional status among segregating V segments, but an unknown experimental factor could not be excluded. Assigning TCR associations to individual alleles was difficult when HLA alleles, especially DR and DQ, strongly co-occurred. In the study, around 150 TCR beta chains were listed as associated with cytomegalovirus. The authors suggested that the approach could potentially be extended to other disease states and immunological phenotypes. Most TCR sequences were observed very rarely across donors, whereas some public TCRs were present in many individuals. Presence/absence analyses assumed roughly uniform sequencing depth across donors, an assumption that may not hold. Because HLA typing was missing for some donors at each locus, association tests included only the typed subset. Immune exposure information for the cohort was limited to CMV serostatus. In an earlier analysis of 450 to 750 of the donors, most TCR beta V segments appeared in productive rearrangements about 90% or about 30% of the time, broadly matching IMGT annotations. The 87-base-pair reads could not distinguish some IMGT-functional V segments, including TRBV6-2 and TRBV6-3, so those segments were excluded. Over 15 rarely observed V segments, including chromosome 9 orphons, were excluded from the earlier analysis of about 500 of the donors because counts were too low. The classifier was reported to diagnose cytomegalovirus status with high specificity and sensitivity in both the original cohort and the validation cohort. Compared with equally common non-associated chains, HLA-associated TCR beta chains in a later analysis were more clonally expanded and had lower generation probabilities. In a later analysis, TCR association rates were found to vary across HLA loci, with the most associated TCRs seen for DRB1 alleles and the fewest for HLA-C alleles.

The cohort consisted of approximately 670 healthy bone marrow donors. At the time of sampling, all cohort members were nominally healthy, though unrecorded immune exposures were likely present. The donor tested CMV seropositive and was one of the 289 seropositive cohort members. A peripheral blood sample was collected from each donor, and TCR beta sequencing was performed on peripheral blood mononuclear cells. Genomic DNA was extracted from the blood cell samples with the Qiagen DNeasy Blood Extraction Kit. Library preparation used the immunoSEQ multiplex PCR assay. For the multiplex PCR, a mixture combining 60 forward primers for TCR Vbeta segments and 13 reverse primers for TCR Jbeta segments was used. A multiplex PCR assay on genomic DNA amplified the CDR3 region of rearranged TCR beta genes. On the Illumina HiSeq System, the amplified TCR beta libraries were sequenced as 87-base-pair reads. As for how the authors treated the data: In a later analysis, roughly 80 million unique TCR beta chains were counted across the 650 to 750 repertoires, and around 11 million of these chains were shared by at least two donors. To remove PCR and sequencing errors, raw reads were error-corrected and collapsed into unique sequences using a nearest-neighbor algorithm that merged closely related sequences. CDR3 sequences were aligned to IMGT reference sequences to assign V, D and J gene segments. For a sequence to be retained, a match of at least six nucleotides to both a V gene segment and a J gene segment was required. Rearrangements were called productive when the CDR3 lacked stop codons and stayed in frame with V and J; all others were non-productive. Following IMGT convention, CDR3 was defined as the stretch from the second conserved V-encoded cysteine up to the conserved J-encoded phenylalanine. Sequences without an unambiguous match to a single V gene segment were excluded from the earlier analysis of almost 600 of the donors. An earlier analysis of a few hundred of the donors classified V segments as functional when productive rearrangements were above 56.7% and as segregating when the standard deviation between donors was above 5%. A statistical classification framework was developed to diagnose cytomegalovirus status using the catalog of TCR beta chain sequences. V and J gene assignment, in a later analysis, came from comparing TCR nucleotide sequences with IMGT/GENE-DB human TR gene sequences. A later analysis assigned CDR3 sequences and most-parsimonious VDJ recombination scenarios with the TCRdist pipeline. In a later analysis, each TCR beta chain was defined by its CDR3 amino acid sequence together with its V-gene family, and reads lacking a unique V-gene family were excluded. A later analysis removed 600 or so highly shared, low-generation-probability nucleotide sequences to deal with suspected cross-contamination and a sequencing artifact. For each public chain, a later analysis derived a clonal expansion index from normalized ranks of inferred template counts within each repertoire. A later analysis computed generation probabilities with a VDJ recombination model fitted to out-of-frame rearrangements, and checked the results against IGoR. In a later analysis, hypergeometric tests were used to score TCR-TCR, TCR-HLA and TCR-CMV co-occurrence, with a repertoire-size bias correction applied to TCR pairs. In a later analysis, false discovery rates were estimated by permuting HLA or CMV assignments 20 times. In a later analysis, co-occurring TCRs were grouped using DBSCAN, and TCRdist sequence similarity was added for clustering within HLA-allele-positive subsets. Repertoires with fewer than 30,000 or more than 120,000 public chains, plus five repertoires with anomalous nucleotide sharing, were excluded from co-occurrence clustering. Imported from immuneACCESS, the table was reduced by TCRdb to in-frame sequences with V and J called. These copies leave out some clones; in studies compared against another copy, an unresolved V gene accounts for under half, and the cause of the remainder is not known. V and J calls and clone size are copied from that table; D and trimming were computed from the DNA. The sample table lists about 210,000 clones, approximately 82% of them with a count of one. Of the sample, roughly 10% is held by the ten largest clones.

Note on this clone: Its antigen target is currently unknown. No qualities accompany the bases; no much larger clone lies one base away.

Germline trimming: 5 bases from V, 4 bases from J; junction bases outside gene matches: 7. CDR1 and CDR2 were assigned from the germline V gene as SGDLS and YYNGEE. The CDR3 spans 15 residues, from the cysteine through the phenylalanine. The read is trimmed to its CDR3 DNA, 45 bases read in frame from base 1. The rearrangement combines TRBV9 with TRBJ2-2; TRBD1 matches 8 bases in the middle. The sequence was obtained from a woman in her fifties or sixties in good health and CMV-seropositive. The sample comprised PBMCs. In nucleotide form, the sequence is TGTGCCAGCAGAGGGGGGACAGGAACCACCGGGGAGCTGTTTTTT. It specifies CASRGGTGTTGELFF.